The present T cell receptor (beta chain) was sequenced within a study of cytomegalovirus exposure and HLA in healthy donors. Researchers ran the PCR with 60 Vbeta and 13 Jbeta primers. The repertoire was sequenced with immunoSEQ multiplex PCR; TCRdb's copy has only in-frame clones and lacks some. The sample contains nearly 110,000 clones, 70% to 80% of which appear only once. There are 18 residues in the CDR3. Specimen: PBMCs. The sequence came from a man aged 60-69 years in good health and CMV-seronegative. This sequence joins TRBV12-2 and TRBJ1-6. TRBV12-2 is a pseudogene locus. CDR3 in DNA: TGTGCAAGTCGCTTAGAAGGGTACCGGGGTTACTATAATTCACCCCTCCACTTT. Translation: CASRLEGYRGYYNSPLHF.